This T cell receptor beta chain derives from a study of T-cell reconstitution after alpha-beta-depleted transplantation in children. General study findings and limits: A year post-transplant, T-cell counts and diversity derived mostly from newly produced T cells. Expanded graft clones, several hundred of them, were reportedly the source of alpha-beta T cells about two months after transplant.

The library targeted TCRbeta and was prepared with unique molecular identifiers. TCRdb re-called the PCR reads through MiXCR, storing one row per CDR3 protein. The profile shows about 180,000 distinct CDR3 sequences, roughly 10% of them singletons. In its sample, this clonotype was seen many times. As yet, its antigen is unknown. Germline V gives CDR1 LGHDT, CDR2 YNNKEL (reference sequence). Trimming left V 1 base short and J 4 bases short, with 11 bases between. The CDR3 spans 15 residues. The chain combines TRBV3-1 with TRBJ1-3; unclear D gene. The material sequenced was PBMCs, taken before TCRalphabeta/CD19-depleted stem cell transplant. The source of this sequence is a boy aged 2 to 10 with acute myeloid leukemia, due to receive a stem cell transplant. The CDR3 DNA reads TGTGCCAGCAGCCAAGGTCTTTCCCCCGGAAACACCATATATTTT. It translates to CASSQGLSPGNTIYF. Filled out from reference TRBV3-1 and TRBJ1-3, the complete variable domain reads DTAVSQTPKYLVTQMGNDKSIKCEQNLGHDTMYWYKQDSKKFLKIMFSYNNKELIINETVPNRFSPKSPDKAHLNLHINSLELGDSAVYFCASSQGLSPGNTIYFGEGSWLTVV.